This T cell receptor (beta chain) appears in the sequencing data of a study of cytomegalovirus exposure and HLA in healthy donors. Turning to this clone: Its target is not known.

PCR primers comprised 60 Vbeta and 13 Jbeta primers. Assay: immunoSEQ multiplex PCR; the TCRdb copy retains only in-frame clones and omits some. The table lists about 210,000 clones, 80% to 90% of them singletons, with more than 1.5% in the top ten. Likely unrecorded immune exposures existed in these nominally healthy donors. Study-wide results and limits: TCR beta chain V- and J-gene trimming was linked, in a later analysis, to a missense variant in DCLRE1C. Most TCR sequences were uncommon, yet certain public TCRs appeared in many donors.

After removal of 4 bases from V and 6 bases from J, the junction contained 5 bases not matched to a gene. Germline V gene lookup returns CDR1 SGHDT and CDR2 YYEEEE. The CDR3 has 14 amino acids. The genes are TRBV5-6 and TRBJ1-5, with TRBD1 identical over 9 bases. This TCR was sampled from a man aged 35 to 55 in good health and CMV-seropositive. Sequencing was done on a sample of PBMCs. CDR3 in DNA: TGTGCCAGCAGCCGGGACAGGGTTGGTCAGCCCCAGCATTTT. As protein: CASSRDRVGQPQHF.